This T cell receptor (beta chain) stems from a study of blood T cell repertoires in COVID-19 (dated by TCRdb to 2018 to 2020). At the level of the whole study: Samples from collaborators originated in the United States, Italy and Spain and spanned both the acute and convalescent phases of COVID-19. The material from the prospective study consisted of cDNA or gDNA derived from T cells, B-cell-depleted T cells, or PBMCs. Deeply sampled blood TCRbeta repertoires from subjects exposed to, actively infected with, or recovered from COVID-19 were included in the dataset. The repertoires were released in a freely available public database intended as a resource for research on the immune response to SARS-CoV-2. Samples came from the ongoing ImmuneRACE study (first 160 participants) plus 1,254 subjects from 6 global collaborators. The sample metadata nearly always contained a de-identified subject ID, COVID-19 status, age in years and sex. HLA class I and class II types, where available, came from metadata supplied by the sample provider rather than from assay-based typing.

The junction carries 16 bases between V and J, which are trimmed by 6 bases and 8 bases respectively. The CDR3 has 13 amino acids, counting the end cysteine and phenylalanine. The retained sequence is limited to the CDR3, 39 bases, with the frame set at the first base. Per the germline V gene, SQVTM is the CDR1 and ANQGSEA is the CDR2. The collaborating institutions used their own protocols to collect whole blood in K2EDTA tubes. For TCRbeta analysis, collaborators shipped samples as frozen whole blood, isolated PBMCs, or DNA extracted from either of those sample types. A remark on this clone: What antigen it recognizes has not been identified. Base qualities are not recorded, but no much larger clone differs from it by a single base.

Beyond this particular receptor, the publication reports: The quantity of clinical and demographic metadata differed by source and by participant and was supplied without curation.

TCRbeta CDR3 regions were amplified from genomic DNA by means of the immunoSEQ Assay, a bias-controlled multiplex PCR. The published analysis was carried out like this. The number of nucleated cells in each sample was estimated from the amplification of reference gene primers within the assay. To quantify the absolute abundance of each unique TCRbeta CDR3 rearrangement, sequence reads were collapsed and filtered. For each sample, productive Simpson clonality was calculated as the square root of Simpson's diversity index over productive rearrangements. Here the immuneACCESS table is served through TCRdb, limited to in-frame sequences with V and J called. Missing clones are a known gap in these copies; in checked studies unresolved V genes cover under half, and the rest lacks a known reason. Clonal size and the V and J genes are those of that table, whereas D and trimming came from the DNA. The sample table contains about 15,000 clones; only one count was recorded for roughly 73% of them. Clones ranked in the top ten supply approximately 22% of the sample.

The chain employs TRBV29-1 and TRBJ1-4; the D gene remains uncertain. The sequenced sample was peripheral blood. The TCR sequence derives from a boy younger than 10 with active or convalescent COVID-19. The nucleotide sequence reads as follows: TGCAGCGTCGGAAAAGGCAGCGGGGAAAAACTGTTTTTT. Translation gives CSVGKGSGEKLFF.